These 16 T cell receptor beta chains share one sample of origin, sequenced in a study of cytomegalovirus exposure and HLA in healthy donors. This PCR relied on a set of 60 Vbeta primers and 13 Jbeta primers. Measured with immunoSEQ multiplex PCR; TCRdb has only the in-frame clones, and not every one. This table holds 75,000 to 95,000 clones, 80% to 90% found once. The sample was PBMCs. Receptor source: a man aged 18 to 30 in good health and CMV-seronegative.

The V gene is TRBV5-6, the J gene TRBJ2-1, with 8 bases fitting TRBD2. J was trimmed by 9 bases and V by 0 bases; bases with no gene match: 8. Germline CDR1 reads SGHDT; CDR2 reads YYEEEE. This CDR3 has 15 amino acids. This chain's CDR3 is CASSLERELLREQFF. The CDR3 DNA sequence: TGTGCCAGCAGCTTGGAGCGGGAGCTCCTACGTGAGCAGTTCTTC.

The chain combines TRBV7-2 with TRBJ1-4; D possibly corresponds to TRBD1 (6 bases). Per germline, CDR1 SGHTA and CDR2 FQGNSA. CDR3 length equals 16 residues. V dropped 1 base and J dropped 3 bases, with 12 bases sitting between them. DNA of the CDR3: TGTGCCAGCAGCTTAGACGGGACACGGTCTAATGAAAAACTGTTTTTT. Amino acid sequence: CASSLDGTRSNEKLFF.

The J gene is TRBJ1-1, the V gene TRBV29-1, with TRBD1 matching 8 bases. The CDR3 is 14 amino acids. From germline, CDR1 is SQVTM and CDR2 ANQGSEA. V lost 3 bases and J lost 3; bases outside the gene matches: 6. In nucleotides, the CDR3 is TGCAGCGTTGAGGCCGGACAGGGATACACTGAAGCTTTCTTT. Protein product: CSVEAGQGYTEAFF.

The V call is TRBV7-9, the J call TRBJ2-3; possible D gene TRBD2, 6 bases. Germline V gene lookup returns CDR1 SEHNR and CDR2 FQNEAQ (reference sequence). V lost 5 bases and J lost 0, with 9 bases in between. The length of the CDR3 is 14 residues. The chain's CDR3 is CASSTGGSTDTQYF. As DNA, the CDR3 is TGTGCCAGCAGCACCGGGGGAAGCACAGATACGCAGTATTTT.

The CDR3 nucleotides are TGTGCCAGCCAGGGGGCTGGGTACGAGCAGTACTTC. The encoded protein is CASQGAGYEQYF. The V gene is TRBV6-6, the J gene TRBJ2-7; 8 bases agree with TRBD1. The junction had 4 bases not matched to a gene; V was cut back by 8 bases and J by 4 bases. The CDR3 loop spans 12 amino acids. The germline CDR1 and CDR2 sequences are MNHNY and SVGAGI (reference sequence).

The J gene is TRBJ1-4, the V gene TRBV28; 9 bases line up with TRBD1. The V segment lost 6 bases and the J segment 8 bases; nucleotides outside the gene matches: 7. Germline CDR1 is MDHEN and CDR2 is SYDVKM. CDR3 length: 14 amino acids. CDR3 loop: CASRIGQGREKLFF. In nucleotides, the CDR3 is TGTGCCAGCAGGATAGGACAGGGGCGGGAAAAACTGTTTTTT.

CDR3 region: CASKRGSGGELFF. The CDR3, as DNA: TGTGCCAGCAAGAGGGGGAGTGGCGGGGAGCTGTTTTTT. The chain carries TRBV28 and TRBJ2-2; D perhaps matches TRBD1 (6 bases). V was trimmed by 7 bases and J by 7 bases, leaving 13 bases between them. Germline CDR1 and CDR2: MDHEN and SYDVKM. This CDR3 has 13 residues. The whole variable domain, remainder taken from reference TRBV28 and TRBJ2-2, is DVKVTQSSRYLVKRTGEKVFLECVQDMDHENMFWYRQDPGLGLRLIYFSYDVKMKEKGDIPEGYSVSREKKERFSLILESASTNQTSMYLCASKRGSGGELFFGEGSRLTVL.

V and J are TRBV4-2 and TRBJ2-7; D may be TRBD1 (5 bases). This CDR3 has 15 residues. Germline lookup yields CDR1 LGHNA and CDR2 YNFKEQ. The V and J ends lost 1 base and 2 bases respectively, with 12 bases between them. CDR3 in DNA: TGTGCCAGCAGCCAAGCTCAGGAGACAGCCTACGAGCAGTACTTC. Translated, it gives CASSQAQETAYEQYF.

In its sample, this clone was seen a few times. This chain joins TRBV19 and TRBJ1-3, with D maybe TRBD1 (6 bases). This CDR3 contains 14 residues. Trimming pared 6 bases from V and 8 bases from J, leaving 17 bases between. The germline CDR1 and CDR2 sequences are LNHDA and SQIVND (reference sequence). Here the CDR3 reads CASRTGHFKDTIYF. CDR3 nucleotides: TGTGCCAGTAGGACGGGACACTTTAAGGACACCATATATTTT.

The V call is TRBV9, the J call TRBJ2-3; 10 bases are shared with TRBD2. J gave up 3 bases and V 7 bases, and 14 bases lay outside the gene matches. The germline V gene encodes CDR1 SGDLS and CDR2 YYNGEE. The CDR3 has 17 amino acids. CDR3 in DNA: TGTGCCAGCGGCAAGGGTTTCCTAGCGGGAGCAACAGATACGCAGTATTTT. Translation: CASGKGFLAGATDTQYF.

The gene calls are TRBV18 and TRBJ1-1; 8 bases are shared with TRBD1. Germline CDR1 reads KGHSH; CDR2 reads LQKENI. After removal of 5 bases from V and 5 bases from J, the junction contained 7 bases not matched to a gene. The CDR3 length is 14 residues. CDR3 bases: TGTGCCAGCTCAGGCGGACAGGGAATAACTGAAGCTTTCTTT. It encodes CASSGGQGITEAFF.

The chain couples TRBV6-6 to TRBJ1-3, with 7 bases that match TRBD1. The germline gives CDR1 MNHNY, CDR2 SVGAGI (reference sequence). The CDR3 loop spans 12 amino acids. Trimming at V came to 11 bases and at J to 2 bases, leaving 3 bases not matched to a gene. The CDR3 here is CAATGTGNTIYF. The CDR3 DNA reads TGTGCCGCGACAGGGACTGGAAACACCATATATTTT.

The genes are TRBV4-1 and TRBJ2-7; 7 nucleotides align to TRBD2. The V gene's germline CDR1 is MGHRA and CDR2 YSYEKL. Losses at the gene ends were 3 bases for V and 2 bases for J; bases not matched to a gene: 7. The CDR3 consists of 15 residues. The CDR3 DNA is TGCGCCAGCAGCCAGGGAGCGGGATTCCCCTACGAGCAGTACTTC. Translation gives CASSQGAGFPYEQYF.

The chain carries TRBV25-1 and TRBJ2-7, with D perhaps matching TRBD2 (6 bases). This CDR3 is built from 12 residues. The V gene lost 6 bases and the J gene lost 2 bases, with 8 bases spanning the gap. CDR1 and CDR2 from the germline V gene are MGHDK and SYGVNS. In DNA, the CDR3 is TGTGCCAGCAGGGGACTTCCCTACGAGCAGTACTTC. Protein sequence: CASRGLPYEQYF.

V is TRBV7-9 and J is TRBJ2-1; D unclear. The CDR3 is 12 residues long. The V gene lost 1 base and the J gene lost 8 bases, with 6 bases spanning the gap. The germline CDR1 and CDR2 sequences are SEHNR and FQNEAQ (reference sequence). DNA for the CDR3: TGTGCCAGCAGCTTAGTGTCCGATGAGCAGTTCTTC. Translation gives CASSLVSDEQFF.

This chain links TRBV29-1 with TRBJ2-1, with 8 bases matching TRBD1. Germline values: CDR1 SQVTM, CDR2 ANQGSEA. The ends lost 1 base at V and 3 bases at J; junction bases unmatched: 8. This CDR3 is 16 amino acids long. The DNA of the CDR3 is TGCAGCGTTGAAGGTTGGGAACAGGGGGACTACAATGAGCAGTTCTTC. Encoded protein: CSVEGWEQGDYNEQFF.